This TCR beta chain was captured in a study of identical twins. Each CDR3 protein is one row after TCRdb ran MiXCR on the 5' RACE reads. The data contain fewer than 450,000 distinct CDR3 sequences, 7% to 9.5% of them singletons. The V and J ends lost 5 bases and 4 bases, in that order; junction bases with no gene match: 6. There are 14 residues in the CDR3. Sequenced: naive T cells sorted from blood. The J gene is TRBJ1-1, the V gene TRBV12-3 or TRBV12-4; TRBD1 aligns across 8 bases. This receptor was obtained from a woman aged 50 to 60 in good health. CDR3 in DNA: TGTGCCAGCAGTAAGGACAGGGCAGGCACTGAAGCTTTCTTT. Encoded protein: CASSKDRAGTEAFF.